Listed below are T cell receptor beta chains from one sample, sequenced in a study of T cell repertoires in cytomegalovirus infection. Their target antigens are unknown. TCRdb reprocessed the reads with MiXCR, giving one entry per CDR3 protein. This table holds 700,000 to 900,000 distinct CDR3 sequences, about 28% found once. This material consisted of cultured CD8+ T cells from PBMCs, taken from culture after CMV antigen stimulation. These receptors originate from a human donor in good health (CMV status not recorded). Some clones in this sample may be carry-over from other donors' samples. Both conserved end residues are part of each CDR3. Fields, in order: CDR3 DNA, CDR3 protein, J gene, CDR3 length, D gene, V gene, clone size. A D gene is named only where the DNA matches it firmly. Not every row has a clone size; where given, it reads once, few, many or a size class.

TGTGCCAGCAGCCTACTCGCGCCAGGACTGAACACTGAAGCTTTCTTT | CASSLLAPGLNTEAFF | TRBJ1-1 | 16 | . | TRBV6-8 | few
TGTGCCAGCAGTGAAATGGGACTAGCCTCCTACAATGAGCAGTTCTTC | CASSEMGLASYNEQFF | TRBJ2-1 | 16 | TRBD2 | TRBV6-5 | .
TGTGCCACCGAACAACGCGAAGAGTCCGGCTACACCTTC | CATEQREESGYTF | TRBJ1-2 | 13 | . | TRBV19 | .
TGTGCCAGCAGCCGGAAATACGAGCAGTACTTC | CASSRKYEQYF | TRBJ2-7 | 11 | . | TRBV28 | .
TGTGCCATCAGTGAGTCACTGTCGGACACTGAAGCTTTCTTT | CAISESLSDTEAFF | TRBJ1-1 | 14 | . | TRBV10-3 | few
TGTGCCAGCACCTCAGGGATCGGCTACACCTTC | CASTSGIGYTF | TRBJ1-2 | 11 | . | TRBV12-3/TRBV12-4 | .
TGTGCCAGCAGCTCCCGACAGGCCGCCCTTGGTGAAGCTTTCTTT | CASSSRQAALGEAFF | TRBJ1-1 | 15 | . | TRBV13 | few
TGTGCCAGCAGCCCCCGTAAGGGACAGGGGGCATACGAAAAACTGTTTTTT | CASSPRKGQGAYEKLFF | TRBJ1-4 | 17 | TRBD1 | TRBV7-8 | .
TGTGCCTGTCAATCGCTATCCGGGACAGGGAACACTGAAGCTTTCTTT | CACQSLSGTGNTEAFF | TRBJ1-1 | 16 | TRBD1 | TRBV5-4 | .
TGTGCCACCCGACAGGGCTTTTATGTCGACACAGATACGCAGTATTTT | CATRQGFYVDTDTQYF | TRBJ2-3 | 16 | TRBD1 | TRBV27 | .
TGTGCCAGCAGTAGGGCCGGCTCCGGGCAATATGGCTACACCTTC | CASSRAGSGQYGYTF | TRBJ1-2 | 15 | . | TRBV27 | few
TGTGCCAGCAGTTTAGAACAGGTCGGAGAGACCCAGTACTTC | CASSLEQVGETQYF | TRBJ2-5 | 14 | . | TRBV28 | .
TGCGCCAGCAGCGCCCGGACAGGGGGAGCTGAAGCTTTCTTT | CASSARTGGAEAFF | TRBJ1-1 | 14 | TRBD1 | TRBV4-1 | few
TGTGCCAGCAGCTTAGGCCTACCCAGGGACGAGAACACCGGGGAGCTGTTTTTT | CASSLGLPRDENTGELFF | TRBJ2-2 | 18 | . | TRBV7-6 | .
TGTGCCAGCAGCCCCCGGGACAGGCGCGGGAATGAGCAGTTCTTC | CASSPRDRRGNEQFF | TRBJ2-1 | 15 | TRBD1 | TRBV7-8 | many
TGTGCCAGCAAGGGCGGGCTAGCGGGGGCCTACAATGAGCAGTTCTTC | CASKGGLAGAYNEQFF | TRBJ2-1 | 16 | TRBD2 | TRBV2 | many
TGCAGTGCTAGAGATCAACGGGGGTGGGTCAATGAGCAGTTCTTC | CSARDQRGWVNEQFF | TRBJ2-1 | 15 | . | TRBV20-1 | few
TGTGCCAGCAGCTCCTCGACAGGGGATCAGCCCCAGCATTTT | CASSSSTGDQPQHF | TRBJ1-5 | 14 | TRBD1 | TRBV7-9 | many
TGCAGTGCATCCCCAGGGGGCTATGAAGCTTTCTTT | CSASPGGYEAFF | TRBJ1-1 | 12 | TRBD1 | TRBV20-1 | once
TGCAGTGCTAGAGCTATTTGGCAGCGGGGCCGCTACAATGAGCAGTTCTTC | CSARAIWQRGRYNEQFF | TRBJ2-1 | 17 | TRBD2 | TRBV20-1 | .
TGCAGCGTTGTTAGGGCATGGGGCTACACCTTC | CSVVRAWGYTF | TRBJ1-2 | 11 | . | TRBV29-1 | .
TGTGCCAGCATCTTACAGGGAGGGAGCACAGATACGCAGTATTTT | CASILQGGSTDTQYF | TRBJ2-3 | 15 | . | TRBV27 | .
TGTGCCAGCAGTTCTACCGACGGGATGATTGAAAAACTGTTTTTT | CASSSTDGMIEKLFF | TRBJ1-4 | 15 | . | TRBV6-1 | few
TGTGCCAGCAGCTTAGTTCGGGGGGCCCACTACAATGAGCAGTTCTTC | CASSLVRGAHYNEQFF | TRBJ2-1 | 16 | . | TRBV11-2 | .
TGTGCCAGCAAAGGGACTAGCGGGGGAGTCAATGAGCAGTTCTTC | CASKGTSGGVNEQFF | TRBJ2-1 | 15 | TRBD2 | TRBV13 | few
TGTGCCAGCAGCGCACCCCTGGACAGGGCCTACGAGCAGTACTTC | CASSAPLDRAYEQYF | TRBJ2-7 | 15 | TRBD1 | TRBV7-9 | few
TGTGCCAGCAGCTCTTCTAGCGGGGGGAATGAGCAGTTCTTC | CASSSSSGGNEQFF | TRBJ2-1 | 14 | TRBD2 | TRBV7-2 | many
TGTGCCAGCAGTTTAATCTGGGGCAGGGAACACTTTGAAGCTTTCTTT | CASSLIWGREHFEAFF | TRBJ1-1 | 16 | . | TRBV28 | few
TGTGCCTCCAACCAGGGGTTGTACACTGAAGCTTTCTTT | CASNQGLYTEAFF | TRBJ1-1 | 13 | . | TRBV24-1 | .
TGCGCCAGCAGCCAAGACCATCTCAGGCAAGTTAATGAAAAACTGTTTTTT | CASSQDHLRQVNEKLFF | TRBJ1-4 | 17 | . | TRBV4-3 | .
TGCGCCAGCAGCCTCCGGGACTCAGCGAACACCGGGGAGCTGTTTTTT | CASSLRDSANTGELFF | TRBJ2-2 | 16 | . | TRBV4-1 | .
TGTGCCAGCAGCTTCCTCCCGGGACAGAGAACAACTAATGAAAAACTGTTTTTT | CASSFLPGQRTTNEKLFF | TRBJ1-4 | 18 | TRBD1 | TRBV7-8 | few
TGTGCCAGCAGTGACAGGGGAACCCCCTACGAGCAGTACTTC | CASSDRGTPYEQYF | TRBJ2-7 | 14 | TRBD1 | TRBV12-3/TRBV12-4 | .
TGCAGCGTTGAACTCCCGAGCTCCTACGAGCAGTACTTC | CSVELPSSYEQYF | TRBJ2-7 | 13 | . | TRBV29-1 | few
TGTGCCAGCAGCACCGGGACAGGGGAGGGTGCAGAGACCCAGTACTTC | CASSTGTGEGAETQYF | TRBJ2-5 | 16 | TRBD1 | TRBV7-8 | few
TGTGCCAGCAGCTGGGGCGGGCCTAACTATGGCTACACCTTC | CASSWGGPNYGYTF | TRBJ1-2 | 14 | . | TRBV27 | few
TGCGCCAGCAGTAAGTGGAACTATGGCTACACCTTC | CASSKWNYGYTF | TRBJ1-2 | 12 | . | TRBV5-1 | many
TGTGCCAGCAGTGAAGTGGGAGGACAGTACGAGCAGTACTTC | CASSEVGGQYEQYF | TRBJ2-7 | 14 | . | TRBV6-1 | few
TGCAGTGCTTTACTAGCGGGGGGTTCAGATACGCAGTATTTT | CSALLAGGSDTQYF | TRBJ2-3 | 14 | TRBD2 | TRBV20-1 | .
TGCGCCAGCAGCTTGGTTGGAGGGGTCTCCTACAATGAGCAGTTCTTC | CASSLVGGVSYNEQFF | TRBJ2-1 | 16 | . | TRBV5-1 | few
TGCAGTGCTAACTTACAGGGGCCTAATCAGCCCCAGCATTTT | CSANLQGPNQPQHF | TRBJ1-5 | 14 | TRBD1 | TRBV20-1 | .
TGTGCCAGCAGCCCCTTCAGGGGGCCGGTTCCCCGGGAGCTGTTTTTT | CASSPFRGPVPRELFF | TRBJ2-2 | 16 | TRBD1 | TRBV3-1 | few
TGTGCCAGCAGCCAAGATTTGGGCGGGGGGGCGGCCGGGGAGCTGTTTTTT | CASSQDLGGGAAGELFF | TRBJ2-2 | 17 | TRBD2 | TRBV4-2 | .
TGTGCCAGTACGGGGAGGGACGGTGAACTGTATGGCTACACCTTC | CASTGRDGELYGYTF | TRBJ1-2 | 15 | . | TRBV19 | .
TGTGCCAGCAGTTTATCGCCGGACAGGGAAGACCACTATGGCTACACCTTC | CASSLSPDREDHYGYTF | TRBJ1-2 | 17 | TRBD1 | TRBV27 | .
TGTGCCGCGACGCCGGGTGGGGCTGGGGCCAACGTCCTGACTTTC | CAATPGGAGANVLTF | TRBJ2-6 | 15 | . | TRBV10-3 | .
TGTGCCAGCAGCCTGGGGGCAGGGGGCCGGAAGGAGACCCAGTACTTC | CASSLGAGGRKETQYF | TRBJ2-5 | 16 | TRBD1 | TRBV7-6 | many
TGTGCCAGCAGGGGTGGGACAGGGGACACAGATACGCAGTATTTT | CASRGGTGDTDTQYF | TRBJ2-3 | 15 | TRBD1 | TRBV12-3/TRBV12-4 | few
TGTGCCAGCAGTCGCTCCAGGGGGATTCCTGAAGCTTTCTTT | CASSRSRGIPEAFF | TRBJ1-1 | 14 | TRBD1 | TRBV6-5 | .
TGTGCCAGCAGTTACTCGAGTATGAGGGACGAGCAGTACTTC | CASSYSSMRDEQYF | TRBJ2-7 | 14 | . | TRBV6-6 | .
TGTGCCAGCAGCCCCTCGAATCGCCCCTCCTACGAGCAGTACTTC | CASSPSNRPSYEQYF | TRBJ2-7 | 15 | . | TRBV13 | .
TGTGCCAGTAGTATCTCGCATCCCCCAGGGACAGCAGCTGGAAACACCATATATTTT | CASSISHPPGTAAGNTIYF | TRBJ1-3 | 19 | TRBD1 | TRBV19 | .
TGTGCCAGCAGCGTCCGGGACACCACCTACGAGCAGTACTTC | CASSVRDTTYEQYF | TRBJ2-7 | 14 | . | TRBV13 | few
TGTGCCAGCAGCGTTGGGGGCCGCTACAATGAGCAGTTCTTC | CASSVGGRYNEQFF | TRBJ2-1 | 14 | . | TRBV5-6 | .
TGTGCCAGCAGTTTAGACACCGCGAACACCGGGGAGCTGTTTTTT | CASSLDTANTGELFF | TRBJ2-2 | 15 | . | TRBV12-3/TRBV12-4 | few